Each of the 24 T cell receptor beta chains below was sequenced from the same sample in a study of blood T cell repertoires in COVID-19. The repertoire was sequenced with immunoSEQ multiplex PCR; TCRdb's copy has only in-frame clones and lacks some. The table shows 250,000 to 300,000 clones, with about 89% occurring only once. Sequenced input: PBMCs or T cells enriched from blood (not recorded which). The origin of the receptors is a human donor in a cohort exposed to, infected with or recovered from COVID-19 (not recorded which). The donor label of this sample is uncertain.

The chain recombines TRBV20-1 with TRBJ2-7; D gene unclear. The V gene's germline CDR1 is DFQATT and CDR2 SNEGSKA (reference sequence). The V gene lost 3 bases and the J gene lost 5 bases, with 5 bases spanning the gap. CDR3 length: 10 residues. CDR3 residues: CSARRNEQYF. The CDR3 DNA follows: TGCAGTGCTAGGCGGAACGAGCAGTACTTC.

V usage is TRBV4-3 and J usage is TRBJ2-7; D may be TRBD2 (7 bases). CDR3 length equals 19 residues. Germline loops: CDR1 LGHNA, CDR2 YSLEER. V dropped 0 bases and J dropped 2 bases, with 23 bases sitting between them. The CDR3: CASSQDRVPIGGTTYEQYF. The DNA for the CDR3 is TGCGCCAGCAGCCAAGATCGGGTCCCTATCGGGGGGACAACCTACGAGCAGTACTTC.

The chain couples TRBV4-2 to TRBJ2-3; 9 bases are shared with TRBD2. After removal of 4 bases from V and 2 bases from J, the junction contained 13 bases not matched to a gene. From germline, CDR1 is LGHNA and CDR2 YNFKEQ. The CDR3 sequence is 18 residues long. The CDR3 DNA reads as TGTGCCAGCAGCCCCCGGGGGGACCTAGCGGGGAACACAGATACGCAGTATTTT. This codes for CASSPRGDLAGNTDTQYF.

The chain employs TRBV7-9 and TRBJ2-7, with D possibly matching TRBD1 (5 bases). This CDR3 spans 14 amino acids. Germline CDR1 and CDR2: SEHNR and FQNEAQ (reference sequence). The V end lost 2 bases, the J end lost 2 bases, and 10 bases lay between the germline ends. The CDR3 DNA reads TGTGCCAGCAGCTTAAGTTTCAGGGCCTACGAGCAGTACTTC. It codes for CASSLSFRAYEQYF.

The chain uses TRBV30 and TRBJ2-3; 8 positions agree with TRBD2. Trimming cost V 1 base and J 2 bases; bases outside gene matches: 11. Germline-derived CDR1 and CDR2 are GTSNPN and SVGIG (reference sequence). The CDR3 runs to 17 residues. In DNA form, the CDR3 reads TGTGCCTGGAGTGGACACCCCGGAGCGGGGGACACAGATACGCAGTATTTT. Translation gives CAWSGHPGAGDTDTQYF.

The CDR3 bases are TGTGCCAGCAGCTCGGGGGACAGGAGCTCCTACGAGCAGTACTTC. This translates into CASSSGDRSSYEQYF. The rearrangement joins TRBV7-6 to TRBJ2-7; 8 nucleotides align to TRBD1. J was trimmed by 0 bases and V by 4 bases; bases with no gene match: 5. The CDR3 extends over 15 amino acids. The germline CDR1 and CDR2 sequences are SGHVS and FNYEAQ.

The chain recombines TRBV2 with TRBJ1-5; 7 nucleotides align to TRBD1. Unmatched junction bases numbered 7, after V lost 2 bases and J lost 3 bases. Germline-derived CDR1 and CDR2 are SNHLY and FYNNEI. This CDR3 region has 16 residues. This CDR3 reads CASSEIFTGVNQPQHF. The CDR3 DNA reads TGTGCCAGCAGTGAAATTTTCACAGGGGTCAATCAGCCCCAGCATTTT.

This clone has a handful of counts. The chain combines TRBV20-1 with TRBJ2-7; no reliable D call. Looked up from germline, CDR1 is DFQATT and CDR2 is SNEGSKA (reference sequence). The ends were cut back, 3 bases at V and 3 bases at J, with 6 bases in the middle. The CDR3 is made up of 11 amino acids. The CDR3 here is CSARWLYEQYF. The CDR3 nucleotides are TGCAGTGCTAGGTGGCTCTACGAGCAGTACTTC.

The chain carries TRBV4-1 and TRBJ1-1; D is ambiguous. The V gene's germline CDR1 is MGHRA and CDR2 YSYEKL. The CDR3 consists of 15 residues. The V end was cut by 0 bases, the J end by 0 bases, with 8 bases between. In DNA form, the CDR3 reads TGCGCCAGCAGCCAAGATAGATTACTGAACACTGAAGCTTTCTTT. Amino acid sequence: CASSQDRLLNTEAFF.

The genes are TRBV5-4 and TRBJ1-1; D perhaps matches TRBD1 (6 bases). The V gene lost 2 bases and the J gene lost 1 base, with 15 bases spanning the gap. Germline loops: CDR1 SGHNT, CDR2 YYREEE (reference sequence). The CDR3 spans 16 residues. The CDR3 sequence: CASSFSQRTENTEAFF. CDR3 coding DNA: TGTGCCAGCAGCTTTTCCCAACGGACAGAGAACACTGAAGCTTTCTTT.

This clone occurred once. The chain employs TRBV6-1 and TRBJ2-7, with 9 positions matching TRBD1. Germline V lookup: CDR1 MNHNS, CDR2 SASEGT. The J segment lost 6 bases and the V segment lost 2 bases, leaving 5 bases of the junction unmatched. The CDR3 loop spans 14 amino acids. The CDR3 is CASSEWGQGVEQYF. The CDR3 DNA is TGTGCCAGCAGTGAATGGGGACAGGGTGTCGAGCAGTACTTC.

This chain connects TRBV4-1 to TRBJ1-2; TRBD1 aligns across 9 bases. This CDR3 has 14 residues. Germline values: CDR1 MGHRA, CDR2 YSYEKL. V trimming: 8 bases; J trimming: 2 bases; junction bases outside the gene matches: 6. The CDR3: CASHRTGANYGYTF. In DNA, the CDR3 is TGCGCCAGCCATCGGACAGGGGCCAACTATGGCTACACCTTC.

The rearrangement links TRBV7-8 to TRBJ1-5, with 10 nucleotides matching TRBD1. This CDR3 contains 16 residues. The germline gives CDR1 SGHVS, CDR2 FQNEAQ. Trimming took 5 bases from V and 6 from J; bases not matched to a gene: 10. CDR3 amino acids: CASSPRTGGMRQPQHF. CDR3 DNA sequence: TGTGCCAGCAGCCCTAGGACAGGGGGGATGCGTCAGCCCCAGCATTTT.

The chain is built from TRBV29-1 and TRBJ1-2; 10 nucleotides match TRBD1. The length of the CDR3 is 14 residues. Unmatched junction bases numbered 4, after V lost 1 base and J lost 5 bases. The germline CDR1 and CDR2 sequences are SQVTM and ANQGSEA. The chain's CDR3 is CSVEGTGGRYGYTF. The CDR3 nucleotides are TGCAGCGTTGAAGGGACAGGGGGTCGTTATGGCTACACCTTC.

This chain links TRBV30 with TRBJ2-7, with 11 positions matching TRBD2. Germline lookup yields CDR1 GTSNPN and CDR2 SVGIG (reference sequence). V was clipped by 6 bases and J by 6 bases; unmatched bases: 4. CDR3 length equals 12 residues. CDR3 protein: CACSGGAAEQYF. In DNA form, the CDR3 reads TGTGCCTGTAGCGGGGGGGCCGCCGAGCAGTACTTC.

V and J are TRBV10-1 and TRBJ2-7; D may be TRBD1 (6 bases). Germline V gene sequence: CDR1 WNHNN, CDR2 SYGVQD (reference sequence). This CDR3 comprises 16 residues. With 0 bases removed from V and 9 bases from J, the gap between germline ends came to 21 bases. CDR3: CASSESRGTTGSGQYF. The CDR3 region has the DNA TGCGCCAGCAGTGAGTCGAGGGGGACGACGGGGTCGGGGCAGTACTTC.

The chain carries TRBV6-6 and TRBJ2-5, with a possible D match to TRBD2 (7 bases). Germline-derived CDR1 and CDR2 are MNHNY and SVGAGI (reference sequence). Trimming took off 5 bases at V and 3 bases at J, with 16 bases between the two ends. CDR3 size: 15 residues. The CDR3 here is CASSITKGGEETQYF. The CDR3 DNA is TGTGCCAGCAGTATAACTAAGGGGGGGGAAGAGACCCAGTACTTC.

The chain carries TRBV2 and TRBJ1-2, with D tentatively TRBD1 (5 bases). With 5 bases removed from V and 2 bases from J, the gap between germline ends came to 9 bases. The CDR3 extends over 13 amino acids. Germline CDR1 is SNHLY and CDR2 is FYNNEI. The CDR3 region has the DNA TGTGCCAGCAGTACAGGTGTAAACTATGGCTACACCTTC. Translation gives CASSTGVNYGYTF.

The chain joins TRBV9 to TRBJ2-2; possibly TRBD2 for D (6 bases). This CDR3 is built from 17 residues. Germline CDR1 reads SGDLS; CDR2 reads YYNGEE. Trimming shortened V by 3 bases and J by 3 bases, and 18 bases separated the two germline ends. The CDR3: CASSARVMSGDTGELFF. The CDR3, as DNA: TGTGCCAGCAGCGCCCGTGTGATGTCGGGGGACACCGGGGAGCTGTTTTTT.

This chain joins TRBV9 and TRBJ1-4, with D perhaps matching TRBD1 (6 bases). The V end lost 3 bases, the J end lost 3 bases, and 15 bases lay between the germline ends. Germline values: CDR1 SGDLS, CDR2 YYNGEE. There are 16 residues in the CDR3. This chain's CDR3 is CASSGPGAGANEKLFF. In nucleotides, the CDR3 is TGTGCCAGCAGCGGTCCCGGTGCAGGGGCTAATGAAAAACTGTTTTTT.

The chain recombines TRBV6-5 with TRBJ1-4; weak D call: TRBD1 (5 bases). The length of the CDR3 is 13 residues. The V gene lost 8 bases and the J gene lost 8 bases, with 15 bases spanning the gap. CDR1 and CDR2 from the germline V gene are MNHEY and SVGAGI. The DNA of the CDR3 is TGTGCCAGCGCCAGGGAGGTTGGGGAAAAACTGTTTTTT. Amino acids: CASAREVGEKLFF.

The chain uses TRBV4-2 and TRBJ1-1, with D perhaps matching TRBD1 (5 bases). This CDR3 region has 14 residues. The ends were cut back, 5 bases at V and 3 bases at J, with 13 bases in the middle. Germline loops: CDR1 LGHNA, CDR2 YNFKEQ. The CDR3 coding sequence is TGTGCCAGCAGCTCATCCACGGGGGACACTGAAGCTTTCTTT. Translating gives CASSSSTGDTEAFF.

The chain combines TRBV11-2 with TRBJ2-4; 9 bases fit TRBD2. The trim removed 5 bases at V and 8 bases at J, leaving 10 bases unmatched. The CDR3 covers 15 residues. Per the germline V gene, CDR1 is SGHAT and CDR2 is FQNNGV. The CDR3 DNA sequence: TGTGCCAGCAGCCCCCTAGCGGGGATGATAGACATTCAGTACTTC. Its translation: CASSPLAGMIDIQYF.

The chain recombines TRBV2 with TRBJ1-2; D is perhaps TRBD1 (5 bases). CDR1 is SNHLY and CDR2 is FYNNEI in the germline V gene. V dropped 8 bases and J dropped 3 bases, with 13 bases sitting between them. The CDR3 loop spans 13 amino acids. The CDR3 here is CASGDSGYYGYTF. As DNA, the CDR3 is TGTGCCAGCGGGGATTCAGGGTACTATGGCTACACCTTC.